The 32 T cell receptor beta chains listed next were all sequenced from one sample in a study of T cell repertoires in cytomegalovirus infection. TCRdb passed the reads through MiXCR, listing each CDR3 protein once. The sample has tens of thousands of distinct CDR3 sequences, about half seen once. The antigens for these receptors are not known. Material: CD8+ T cells from cultured PBMCs, obtained from culture after CMV antigen stimulation. The source of these receptors is a human donor in good health (CMV status not recorded). Some clones in this sample may be carry-over from other donors' samples.

V and J are TRBV5-4 and TRBJ2-1; 7 bases agree with TRBD1. Unmatched junction bases numbered 9, after V lost 4 bases and J lost 5 bases. Germline V gives CDR1 SGHNT, CDR2 YYREEE (reference sequence). The CDR3 spans 15 residues. CDR3: CASSRTGWRNNEQFF. The CDR3 DNA follows: TGTGCCAGCAGCAGGACAGGTTGGAGGAACAATGAGCAGTTCTTC.

In its sample, this clonotype was seen a few times. This chain joins TRBV12-3 or TRBV12-4 and TRBJ2-7; a weak D match, TRBD1 (5 bases). This CDR3 is 16 amino acids long. V was trimmed by 4 bases and J by 1 base, leaving 17 bases between them. The DNA for the CDR3 is TGTGCCAGCAGTTCCAAGGCCAATGCAGGGTCCTACGAGCAGTACTTC. Amino acid sequence: CASSSKANAGSYEQYF.

The rearrangement joins TRBV4-1 to TRBJ1-5; maybe TRBD1 (6 bases). The germline gives CDR1 MGHRA, CDR2 YSYEKL. V lost 1 base and J lost 15, with 13 bases in between. This CDR3 comprises 12 residues. The CDR3 DNA sequence: TGCGCCAGCAGCCAAGCGGGACACCCCGTGCATTTT. Translating it yields CASSQAGHPVHF.

The rearrangement links TRBV7-4 to TRBJ2-7; D uncertain. This CDR3 spans 15 amino acids. Germline V gives CDR1 SGHVT, CDR2 SQSDAQ. The ends were cut back, 0 bases at V and 7 bases at J, with 16 bases in the middle. The CDR3 loop reads CASSLARTSQGEQYF. In nucleotides, the CDR3 is TGTGCCAGCAGCTTAGCCAGGACCTCTCAAGGGGAGCAGTACTTC.

The V gene is TRBV12-3 or TRBV12-4, the J gene TRBJ2-1; tentatively, D is TRBD1 (5 bases). The CDR3 sequence is 15 residues long. Trimming removed 5 bases from V and 4 bases from J, with 15 bases in between. Written as DNA, the CDR3 is TGTGCCAGCAGTCCTTATAGGGGATGGTACAATGAGCAGTTCTTC. Protein product: CASSPYRGWYNEQFF.

The rearrangement links TRBV5-1 to TRBJ1-1, with TRBD1 matching 11 bases. V trimming: 4 bases; J trimming: 4 bases; junction bases outside the gene matches: 9. CDR1 is SGHRS, CDR2 YFSETQ, per germline. The CDR3 consists of 16 residues. The CDR3 nucleotides are TGCGCCAGCAGCACCGGACAGGGGGCGCGTGGCACTGAAGCTTTCTTT. Translation: CASSTGQGARGTEAFF.

V is TRBV28 and J is TRBJ1-6; D may be TRBD1 (5 bases). The CDR3 is 16 amino acids. The germline V gene has CDR1 MDHEN and CDR2 SYDVKM. Trimming removed 6 bases at V and 4 bases at J, with 16 bases between. This CDR3 is CASRGTGSKYNSPLHF. CDR3 nucleotide sequence: TGTGCCAGCAGAGGAACAGGAAGCAAGTATAATTCACCCCTCCACTTT.

In this sample, this clonotype turned up a few times. The CDR3 reads CASSLDRLRVETQYF. The CDR3 DNA sequence: TGTGCCAGCAGTTTGGACAGGCTTCGGGTAGAGACCCAGTACTTC. The chain carries TRBV28 and TRBJ2-5; TRBD1 agrees at 7 bases. Germline loops: CDR1 MDHEN, CDR2 SYDVKM. The CDR3 loop spans 15 amino acids. V lost 3 bases and J lost 4; bases outside the gene matches: 8.

This clonotype was detected only a few times. This chain uses TRBV7-8 with TRBJ1-1; TRBD1 matches at 7 bases. There are 14 residues in the CDR3. Trimming removed 5 bases from V and 9 bases from J; junction bases left unmatched: 12. The germline V gene has CDR1 SGHVS and CDR2 FQNEAQ. CDR3: CASSKGQGVEKAFF. DNA of the CDR3: TGTGCCAGCAGCAAAGGGCAGGGGGTAGAAAAAGCTTTCTTT.

The chain has TRBV11-2 and TRBJ2-1; D gene uncertain. The CDR3 has 13 residues. V was cut by 6 bases and J by 3 bases, with 9 bases left in between. Germline V lookup: CDR1 SGHAT, CDR2 FQNNGV. This CDR3 reads CASSYPGYNEQFF. The CDR3 DNA is TGTGCCAGCAGTTACCCGGGCTACAATGAGCAGTTCTTC. Variable domain in full (rest from reference TRBV11-2 and TRBJ2-1): EAGVAQSPRYKIIEKRQSVAFWCNPISGHATLYWYQQILGQGPKLLIQFQNNGVVDDSQLPKDRFSAERLKGVDSTLKIQPAKLEDSAVYLCASSYPGYNEQFFGPGTRLTVL.

The chain joins TRBV7-3 to TRBJ2-2; the D gene is possibly TRBD2 (5 bases). Germline CDR1 reads SGHTA; CDR2 reads FQGTGA. V lost 3 bases to trimming and J lost 6 bases, with 8 bases between them. The CDR3 length is 13 residues. The DNA of the CDR3 is TGTGCCAGCAGCTTCGAGGGTTCCGGGGAGCTGTTTTTT. The encoded protein is CASSFEGSGELFF.

The V call is TRBV28, the J call TRBJ2-3; 8 bases fit TRBD1. Germline values: CDR1 MDHEN, CDR2 SYDVKM. The junction had 9 bases not matched to a gene; V was cut back by 9 bases and J by 1 base. CDR3 length: 15 residues. The CDR3 DNA follows: TGTGCCAGTATCCTGGAGACAGGGGGCACAGATACGCAGTATTTT. This encodes CASILETGGTDTQYF. Based on the CDR3 plus reference TRBV28 and TRBJ2-3, the full variable domain is DVKVTQSSRYLVKRTGEKVFLECVQDMDHENMFWYRQDPGLGLRLIYFSYDVKMKEKGDIPEGYSVSREKKERFSLILESASTNQTSMYLCASILETGGTDTQYFGPGTRLTVL.

CDR3 bases: TGTGCCAGCAGCCAAGAGAAGGCTAGCGGAGGTTACGAGCAGTACTTC. Amino acid sequence: CASSQEKASGGYEQYF. The rearrangement links TRBV4-2 to TRBJ2-7; 7 bases are a match to TRBD2. The ends lost 0 bases at V and 4 bases at J; junction bases unmatched: 9. The length of the CDR3 is 16 residues. Germline V gene sequence: CDR1 LGHNA, CDR2 YNFKEQ.

This clonotype was detected ten times or more. J is TRBJ2-3 and V is TRBV7-8, with 8 bases lining up with TRBD2. The J segment lost 4 bases and the V segment lost 1 base, leaving 4 bases of the junction unmatched. The CDR3 is made up of 15 amino acids. Germline CDR1 reads SGHVS; CDR2 reads FQNEAQ. The chain's CDR3 is CASSLDGGGADTQYF. In nucleotides, the CDR3 is TGTGCCAGCAGCTTAGACGGGGGGGGGGCAGATACGCAGTATTTT.

The chain carries TRBV4-1 and TRBJ1-1; 8 bases are shared with TRBD1. Germline V gene data show CDR1 as MGHRA and CDR2 as YSYEKL. Trimming at V came to 4 bases and at J to 1 base, leaving 5 bases not matched to a gene. The CDR3 covers 15 residues. The CDR3 loop is CASSPDRAKNTEAFF. DNA for the CDR3: TGCGCCAGCAGCCCGGACAGGGCCAAGAACACTGAAGCTTTCTTT.

This clonotype was found a few times. The chain carries TRBV2 and TRBJ1-1; D gene ambiguous. This CDR3 is 12 amino acids long. Trimming shortened V by 7 bases and J by 2 bases, and 8 bases separated the two germline ends. Germline loops: CDR1 SNHLY, CDR2 FYNNEI. CDR3 coding DNA: TGTGCCAGCATCGGAGATAACACTGAAGCTTTCTTT. Its translation: CASIGDNTEAFF. Full variable domain (missing parts from reference TRBV2 and TRBJ1-1): EPEVTQTPSHQVTQMGQEVILRCVPISNHLYFYWYRQILGQKVEFLVSFYNNEISEKSEIFDDQFSVERPDGSNFTLKIRSTKLEDSAMYFCASIGDNTEAFFGQGTRLTVV.

This clonotype was recorded a few times. The rearrangement links TRBV12-3 or TRBV12-4 to TRBJ1-5; D is unresolved. The V end was cut by 5 bases, the J end by 0 bases, with 17 bases between. This CDR3 has 17 amino acids. The CDR3 nucleotides read TGTGCCAGCAGTCCGGTTATCGGTGCTTATAGCAATCAGCCCCAGCATTTT. It translates to CASSPVIGAYSNQPQHF.

This clonotype was detected once. The chain uses TRBV12-5 and TRBJ2-2; D is perhaps TRBD2 (6 bases). Trimming cost V 7 bases and J 4 bases, with 10 bases left between them. CDR1 is LGHNT, CDR2 FRNRAP, per germline. This CDR3 spans 13 amino acids. The CDR3 bases are TGTGCTAGTGCCCTGGAGGGCACCGGGGAGCTGTTTTTT. Its translation: CASALEGTGELFF.

The chain is built from TRBV29-1 and TRBJ2-7, with a possible D match to TRBD2 (6 bases). This CDR3 contains 15 residues. Germline CDR1 SQVTM, CDR2 ANQGSEA. Trimming cost V 3 bases and J 2 bases, with 17 bases left between them. The CDR3 DNA is TGCAGCGTTGAGCAGCAGGGTGGAGGGCCCTACGAGCAGTACTTC. It translates to CSVEQQGGGPYEQYF.

The chain joins TRBV7-2 to TRBJ1-2; maybe TRBD1 (5 bases). This CDR3 contains 17 residues. V was pared by 1 base and J by 2 bases, with 17 bases between. The germline CDR1 and CDR2 sequences are SGHTA and FQGNSA. CDR3 DNA sequence: TGTGCCAGCAGCTTAGACGATCTGAGGGACTACAACTATGGCTACACCTTC. Translation: CASSLDDLRDYNYGYTF.

The rearrangement joins TRBV27 to TRBJ1-5; D may be TRBD1 (6 bases). The CDR3 extends over 14 amino acids. From germline, CDR1 is MNHEY and CDR2 SMNVEV (reference sequence). Trimming left V 2 bases short and J 3 bases short, with 8 bases between. In DNA, the CDR3 is TGTGCCAGCAGTTTAAGGGGGTTCAATCAGCCCCAGCATTTT. Translating it yields CASSLRGFNQPQHF.

The V and J genes are TRBV7-8 and TRBJ2-7; D is ambiguous. The CDR3 length is 13 residues. The germline gives CDR1 SGHVS, CDR2 FQNEAQ. V dropped 5 bases and J dropped 0 bases, with 8 bases sitting between them. The CDR3 DNA is TGTGCCAGCAGCCAATCACCCTCCTACGAGCAGTACTTC. Amino acid sequence: CASSQSPSYEQYF.

The rearrangement links TRBV7-6 to TRBJ2-7; 8 bases are shared with TRBD2. Germline CDR1 is SGHVS and CDR2 is FNYEAQ. V shed 4 bases and J 10 bases; nucleotides not matched to a gene: 3. There are 11 residues in the CDR3. The CDR3 coding sequence is TGTGCCAGCAGCTCCGGACTAGCTCAGTACTTC. Protein product: CASSSGLAQYF.

In its sample, this clonotype was seen once. This chain connects TRBV18 to TRBJ1-2; 9 nucleotides line up with TRBD1. CDR1 and CDR2 from the germline V gene are KGHSH and LQKENI. J gave up 8 bases and V 4 bases, and 11 bases lay outside the gene matches. The CDR3 is 15 residues long. CDR3 protein: CASSQLPGTGKGYTF. CDR3 nucleotides: TGTGCCAGCTCACAGCTCCCCGGGACAGGGAAGGGCTACACCTTC.

The gene calls are TRBV7-2 and TRBJ2-7; tentatively, D is TRBD2 (6 bases). Trimming removed 7 bases at V and 3 bases at J, with 19 bases between. Germline lookup yields CDR1 SGHTA and CDR2 FQGNSA. There are 15 residues in the CDR3. CDR3 in DNA: TGTGCCAGCAACCTTCTGGGGGACTTATACTACGAGCAGTACTTC. Residues: CASNLLGDLYYEQYF. Looking up the rest from reference TRBV7-2 and TRBJ2-7 gives the full variable domain: GAGVSQSPSNKVTEKGKDVELRCDPISGHTALYWYRQSLGQGLEFLIYFQGNSAPDKSGLPSDRFSAERTGGSVSTLTIQRTQQEDSAVYLCASNLLGDLYYEQYFGPGTRLTVT.

This chain connects TRBV19 to TRBJ1-4; D gene uncertain. Looked up from germline, CDR1 is LNHDA and CDR2 is SQIVND (reference sequence). The germline V and J ends were trimmed by 5 bases and 4 bases, with 11 bases remaining between them. The CDR3 contains 14 residues. The CDR3: CASSGNRNNEKLFF. For the CDR3, the DNA is TGTGCCAGTAGTGGGAACAGAAATAATGAAAAACTGTTTTTT.

This clonotype was counted at least ten times. The rearrangement uses TRBV4-1 and TRBJ2-7; no firm D call. The germline CDR1 and CDR2 sequences are MGHRA and YSYEKL. V lost 0 bases and J 4 bases, leaving 13 bases between the germline ends. The CDR3 length is 15 residues. In nucleotides, the CDR3 is TGCGCCAGCAGCCAAGAAAGCAGCGCCCATTACGAGCAGTACTTC. Translated: CASSQESSAHYEQYF.

V gene TRBV4-1 combines with J gene TRBJ1-1, with D possibly matching TRBD1 (5 bases). The germline V gene has CDR1 MGHRA and CDR2 YSYEKL. The V and J ends lost 0 bases and 6 bases respectively, with 11 bases between them. This CDR3 has 14 residues. This chain's CDR3 is CASSQDGRGAEAFF. The CDR3, as DNA: TGCGCCAGCAGCCAAGACGGAAGGGGTGCTGAAGCTTTCTTT.

This chain uses TRBV7-6 with TRBJ1-6; TRBD1 agrees at 7 bases. This CDR3 is 17 amino acids long. CDR1 is SGHVS and CDR2 is FNYEAQ in the germline V gene. Trimming removed 1 base from V and 8 bases from J; junction bases left unmatched: 11. The CDR3 region is CASSLGLRGPKDSPLHF. CDR3 DNA: TGTGCCAGCAGCTTAGGGTTGAGGGGGCCAAAGGATTCACCCCTCCACTTT. Full variable domain (outside the CDR3, taken from reference TRBV7-6 and TRBJ1-6): GAGVSQSPRYKVTKRGQDVALRCDPISGHVSLYWYRQALGQGPEFLTYFNYEAQQDKSGLPNDRFSAERPEGSISTLTIQRTEQRDSAMYRCASSLGLRGPKDSPLHFGNGTRLTVT.

This clonotype was seen a handful of times. DNA for the CDR3: TGTGCCAGCAGCTCCTCCCCGGGACTAGCAATGAATGAGCAGTTCTTC. It yields the protein CASSSSPGLAMNEQFF. The J gene is TRBJ2-1, the V gene TRBV7-3; 9 bases map to TRBD2. Germline V gene data show CDR1 as SGHTA and CDR2 as FQGTGA. Unmatched junction bases numbered 11, after V lost 4 bases and J lost 7 bases. CDR3 length: 16 residues.

This clonotype has a handful of counts. The chain combines TRBV7-3 with TRBJ1-2; TRBD1 agrees at 11 bases. Trimming took 5 bases from V and 0 from J; bases not matched to a gene: 11. This CDR3 contains 18 residues. Germline loops: CDR1 SGHTA, CDR2 FQGTGA. CDR3 DNA: TGTGCCAGCAGCCAGAGGGGGGACAGGGGGTCCGCTAACTATGGCTACACCTTC. Its protein is CASSQRGDRGSANYGYTF.

Here the CDR3 DNA reads TGTGCCAGCTCACCGCTCCTCGACAGGGGGTTAAGCATGAACACTGAAGCTTTCTTT. Amino acid sequence: CASSPLLDRGLSMNTEAFF. The chain links TRBV18 to TRBJ1-1, with 9 bases identical to TRBD1. V shed 3 bases, J shed 0 bases, and the junction held 14 bases outside the gene matches. The germline V gene has CDR1 KGHSH and CDR2 LQKENI. This CDR3 contains 19 residues. The whole variable domain, remainder taken from reference TRBV18 and TRBJ1-1, is NAGVMQNPRHLVRRRGQEARLRCSPMKGHSHVYWYRQLPEEGLKFMVYLQKENIIDESGMPKERFSAEFPKEGPSILRIQQVVRGDSAAYFCASSPLLDRGLSMNTEAFFGQGTRLTVV.